This entry concerns a single T cell receptor beta chain. The record originates from a study of blood T cell repertoires in COVID-19. Study context: From the United States, Italy and Spain came samples of acute and convalescent COVID-19. Sample material is recorded as cDNA or gDNA derived from T cells, B-cell-depleted T cells, or PBMCs.

Enrollment of patients from Seattle took place during active infection, with longitudinal follow-up. Original processing methods: By means of reference gene primer amplification, nucleated cell counts were estimated. TCRdb's copy holds only in-frame clones and misses some; the assay was immunoSEQ multiplex PCR. Clonal size and the V and J genes are those of that table, whereas D and trimming came from the DNA. The sample lists about 350,000 clones, 85% to 90% occurring once. Germline V gene lookup returns CDR1 KGHSH and CDR2 LQKENI. Trimming stripped 4 bases from V and 9 bases from J, with 13 bases between. The CDR3 is made up of 14 amino acids.

The chain is built from TRBV18 and TRBJ2-6, with D unclear. Sequenced: peripheral blood. This clonotype was obtained from a woman aged 45-65 years with COVID-19, enrolled during active disease. The CDR3 region has the DNA TGTGCCAGCTCACATAAAGACCCGGGCAACGTCCTGACTTTC. This codes for CASSHKDPGNVLTF.